The T cell receptor (beta chain) described here comes from a study of T cell responses to AZD1222 COVID-19 vaccine. General study findings and limits: Seropositive at baseline were only 5 to 7 AZD1222 recipients.

This CDR3 has 14 residues. Trimming took 8 bases from V and 5 from J; bases not matched to a gene: 10. Germline CDR1 is ENHRY and CDR2 is SYGVKD. Here immunoSEQ multiplex PCR was the method, and the copy in TCRdb shows in-frame clones only, minus some. There are some 150,000 clones in the sample; 85% to 90% occur only once, and about 5.4% lies in the top ten. In regard to this clone: Antigen: not known.

Material: peripheral blood, obtained 28 days after the second AZD1222 dose. The clonotype originates from an adult who received the AZD1222 COVID-19 vaccine. The chain combines TRBV10-3 with TRBJ2-5; 8 nucleotides match TRBD1. CDR3 region: CAISGQVNGETQYF. CDR3 coding DNA: TGTGCCATCTCGGGACAGGTTAATGGGGAGACCCAGTACTTC.